These T cell receptor beta chains were read from a single sample in a study of cytomegalovirus exposure and HLA in healthy donors. Profiled with immunoSEQ multiplex PCR; TCRdb holds only in-frame clones, not every one. This table has 160,000 or so clones, about 80% appearing once. Sequencing input: PBMCs. All receptors derive from a woman in her forties or fifties in good health and CMV-seronegative. Each CDR3 is given with its conserved first and last residue. A D gene is named only where the DNA matches it firmly. Clone size appears in some rows only: once, few, many, or a class for an expanded clone.

d_call	j_call	clone_size	v_call	cdr3_aa	cdr3_nt
.	TRBJ2-1	once	TRBV5-5	CASSLRGGQFF	TGTGCCAGCAGCTTAAGGGGCGGACAGTTCTTC
TRBD1	TRBJ2-6	.	TRBV28	CASSSPPRDRAF	TGTGCCAGCAGCAGTCCCCCCCGGGACAGGGCTTTC
TRBD1	TRBJ1-2	.	TRBV19	CASSPGVTGDLGYTF	TGTGCCAGTAGTCCCGGCGTCACAGGGGACTTGGGCTACACCTTC
.	TRBJ1-5	.	TRBV7-2	CASSYRFSNQPQHF	TGTGCCAGCAGCTACAGGTTTAGCAATCAGCCCCAGCATTTT
TRBD1	TRBJ1-1	.	TRBV13	CASSSWATGGITEAFF	TGTGCCAGCAGCTCCTGGGCGACAGGGGGTATCACTGAAGCTTTCTTT
TRBD2	TRBJ2-1	once	TRBV9	CASSEGTSGSQEQFF	TGTGCCAGCAGCGAGGGGACTAGCGGGAGCCAGGAGCAGTTCTTC
.	TRBJ2-5	once	TRBV7-3	CASSQGAGETQYF	TGTGCCAGCAGCCAAGGGGCGGGGGAGACCCAGTACTTC
TRBD1	TRBJ2-3	.	TRBV4-1	CASSHLADRGADTQYF	TGCGCCAGCAGCCACTTAGCAGACAGGGGGGCAGATACGCAGTATTTT
.	TRBJ2-3	.	TRBV19	CASLGLGTDTQYF	TGTGCCAGTCTAGGTCTAGGCACAGATACGCAGTATTTT
.	TRBJ1-1	once	TRBV5-8	CASSLGRGTEAFF	TGTGCCAGCAGCTTAGGCAGGGGCACTGAAGCTTTCTTT
TRBD1	TRBJ1-2	.	TRBV29-1	CSAGTGLWGYGYTF	TGCAGCGCCGGGACAGGGCTATGGGGGTATGGCTACACCTTC
.	TRBJ2-2	.	TRBV14	CASSQDRGKELFF	TGTGCCAGCAGCCAAGATAGGGGGAAGGAGCTGTTTTTT
TRBD1	TRBJ2-5	.	TRBV5-4	CASSRSWTGQETQYF	TGTGCCAGCAGCCGCTCCTGGACAGGGCAAGAGACCCAGTACTTC
.	TRBJ1-2	.	TRBV6-5	CASSSGGGYTF	TGTGCCAGCAGCTCGGGGGGTGGCTACACCTTC
.	TRBJ1-1	.	TRBV11-2	CASSLDHKMNTEAFF	TGTGCCAGCAGCTTAGATCACAAGATGAACACTGAAGCTTTCTTT
TRBD1	TRBJ1-6	.	TRBV7-2	CASSLAGGRNSPLHF	TGTGCCAGCAGCTTAGCAGGGGGCCGTAATTCACCCCTCCACTTT
TRBD1	TRBJ1-1	.	TRBV19	CASSGLGQGNTEAFF	TGTGCCAGTAGTGGACTAGGACAGGGTAACACTGAAGCTTTCTTT
TRBD2	TRBJ2-7	.	TRBV6-6	CASTRGSGGGEQYF	TGTGCCAGCACTCGGGGCTCTGGCGGGGGGGAGCAGTACTTC
.	TRBJ1-3	.	TRBV10-3	CACSSGVSGNTIYF	TGTGCTTGTTCATCCGGGGTTTCTGGAAACACCATATATTTT
TRBD2	TRBJ2-7	.	TRBV5-5	CASSSTSDLSYEQYF	TGTGCCAGCAGCTCGACTAGCGATCTCTCCTACGAGCAGTACTTC
TRBD1	TRBJ2-1	.	TRBV11-3	CASSPPPPGGFGYNEQFF	TGTGCCAGCAGCCCCCCTCCCCCAGGGGGCTTCGGGTACAATGAGCAGTTCTTC
.	TRBJ1-2	.	TRBV6-1	CASSEAPGSNYGYTF	TGTGCCAGCAGTGAAGCCCCAGGCAGTAACTATGGCTACACCTTC
.	TRBJ2-7	.	TRBV19	CASSAMGASYEQYF	TGTGCCAGTAGCGCGATGGGGGCTTCCTACGAGCAGTACTTC
TRBD1	TRBJ2-3	.	TRBV11-3	CASSLGRTGALTDTQYF	TGTGCCAGCAGCTTAGGGAGGACAGGAGCGCTCACAGATACGCAGTATTTT
.	TRBJ1-2	.	TRBV7-2	CASSLQGLNYGYTF	TGTGCCAGCAGCTTGCAGGGGCTAAACTATGGCTACACCTTC
.	TRBJ2-3	.	TRBV10-1	CASSDLKTGHTDTQYF	TGCGCCAGCAGTGACTTAAAAACTGGGCACACAGATACGCAGTATTTT
TRBD1	TRBJ2-4	.	TRBV7-9	CASSNLGQGKKNIQYF	TGTGCCAGCAGCAACCTTGGACAGGGAAAGAAAAACATTCAGTACTTC
.	TRBJ2-5	.	TRBV28	CASSQDSFQETQYF	TGTGCCAGCAGCCAAGACAGCTTCCAAGAGACCCAGTACTTC
TRBD2	TRBJ2-7	.	TRBV4-3	CASSQDWERGLYEQYF	TGCGCCAGCAGCCAAGATTGGGAGCGGGGACTATACGAGCAGTACTTC
.	TRBJ2-6	few	TRBV5-8	CASSLMLTGANVLTF	TGTGCCAGCAGCCTTATGTTAACTGGGGCCAACGTCCTGACTTTC
TRBD1	TRBJ1-1	few	TRBV28	CASSTLTGAAFF	TGTGCCAGCAGTACCCTTACAGGGGCCGCTTTCTTT
TRBD1	TRBJ1-2	.	TRBV29-1	CSVGGQGFSFGYGYTF	TGCAGCGTTGGGGGACAGGGGTTTTCTTTCGGCTATGGCTACACCTTC
.	TRBJ1-3	.	TRBV6-5	CASSFGQRLGNTIYF	TGTGCCAGCAGTTTTGGACAGCGCCTAGGAAACACCATATATTTT
.	TRBJ2-1	.	TRBV4-3	CASSQQGGRYNEQFF	TGCGCCAGCAGCCAACAGGGGGGAAGGTACAATGAGCAGTTCTTC
TRBD1	TRBJ2-7	.	TRBV11-2	CASSSRQGIYEQYF	TGTGCCAGCAGCTCCCGACAGGGGATTTACGAGCAGTACTTC
.	TRBJ1-3	.	TRBV5-1	CASSPGDRSGNTIYF	TGCGCCAGCAGCCCGGGGGACCGCTCTGGAAACACCATATATTTT
.	TRBJ2-7	.	TRBV7-2	CASSLTLNEQYF	TGTGCCAGCAGCTTAACTTTAAACGAGCAGTACTTC
TRBD1	TRBJ1-1	.	TRBV7-8	CASRSGTGKFKLAFF	TGTGCCAGCAGGTCCGGGACAGGGAAGTTTAAGTTGGCTTTCTTT
TRBD2	TRBJ2-5	.	TRBV5-8	CASSLTSGSYQETQYF	TGTGCCAGCAGCTTAACTAGCGGGTCGTACCAAGAGACCCAGTACTTC
.	TRBJ2-1	.	TRBV11-3	CASSLNDQPGNEQFF	TGTGCCAGCAGCTTAAATGACCAACCGGGCAATGAGCAGTTCTTC
TRBD1	TRBJ2-1	.	TRBV19	CASRVPGQGNNEQFF	TGTGCCAGTCGAGTCCCGGGACAGGGCAACAATGAGCAGTTCTTC
TRBD1	TRBJ1-1	.	TRBV27	CASVSRQGPTEAFF	TGTGCCAGCGTATCCAGACAGGGTCCCACTGAAGCTTTCTTT
TRBD1	TRBJ2-7	.	TRBV7-9	CASSPWTGGLYEQYF	TGTGCCAGCAGCCCGTGGACAGGGGGCCTCTACGAGCAGTACTTC
.	TRBJ1-4	.	TRBV7-6	CASSLRRSTNEKLFF	TGTGCCAGCAGCTTACGGCGGTCAACTAATGAAAAACTGTTTTTT
.	TRBJ2-3	few	TRBV5-1	CASSFRDTQYF	TGCGCCAGCAGCTTTAGAGATACGCAGTATTTT
.	TRBJ2-5	.	TRBV15	CATSRTIYRAPETQYF	TGTGCCACCAGCCGAACGATTTACAGGGCGCCGGAGACCCAGTACTTC
.	TRBJ2-1	.	TRBV11-3	CASSLGQFPYNEQFF	TGTGCCAGCAGCTTAGGACAATTCCCCTACAATGAGCAGTTCTTC
.	TRBJ1-5	few	TRBV7-2	CASSSGTRENQPQHF	TGTGCCAGCAGCTCGGGAACGAGGGAAAATCAGCCCCAGCATTTT
TRBD1	TRBJ1-4	.	TRBV19	CATLRDSGEKLFF	TGTGCCACTCTTCGGGACAGCGGAGAAAAACTGTTTTTT
.	TRBJ2-7	.	TRBV5-1	CASSTLRGPTYEQYF	TGCGCCAGCAGCACCCTCAGGGGACCTACCTACGAGCAGTACTTC
TRBD2	TRBJ2-2	.	TRBV28	CASFEREIPGTGELFF	TGTGCCAGCTTTGAGCGGGAGATTCCGGGCACCGGGGAGCTGTTTTTT
TRBD1	TRBJ1-6	.	TRBV7-2	CASSFGRGSPLHF	TGTGCCAGCAGCTTCGGCAGGGGGTCACCCCTCCACTTT
TRBD2	TRBJ2-3	.	TRBV5-1	CASSLAGTRGDTQYF	TGCGCCAGCAGCTTGGCGGGGACTAGAGGAGATACGCAGTATTTT
.	TRBJ2-7	.	TRBV11-2	CASSLGGLSSYEQYF	TGTGCCAGCAGCCTAGGAGGTTTGAGCTCCTACGAGCAGTACTTC